The next 13 T cell receptor beta chains were all read from a single sample in a study of T cells in Graves' hyperthyroidism and ophthalmopathy. RNA transcripts yielded amplified TCR beta CDR3 regions. A first-round RT-PCR of the TCR CDR3 used the HTBI primer set. TCRdb called the multiplex PCR reads again in MiXCR, with one record for every CDR3 protein. The sample consists of under 550,000 distinct CDR3 sequences, nearly 20% of them appearing once. The sequencing sample was made of blood. These receptors originate from a man aged 35 to 55 with Graves' ophthalmopathy.

This clonotype came up many times. This chain joins TRBV10-3 and TRBJ2-7, with 7 bases fitting TRBD1. The V gene end was trimmed by 4 bases and the J gene end by 6 bases; junction bases not matched to a gene: 3. The V gene's germline CDR1 is ENHRY and CDR2 SYGVKD. This CDR3 spans 12 amino acids. For the CDR3, the DNA is TGTGCCATCAGTGGACAGGGTAGCGAGCAGTACTTC. The encoded protein is CAISGQGSEQYF.

This chain links TRBV5-1 with TRBJ1-1; D not resolved. Per the germline V gene, CDR1 is SGHRS and CDR2 is YFSETQ. V lost 6 bases to trimming and J lost 4 bases, with 13 bases between them. This CDR3 contains 13 residues. CDR3 DNA sequence: TGCGCCAGCACGATGGGAGAGAGCACTGAAGCTTTCTTT. Amino acid sequence: CASTMGESTEAFF.

This clonotype was picked up a small number of times. The CDR3 loop is CASSPKLAGEEQFF. The CDR3 DNA reads TGCGCCAGCAGCCCCAAGCTAGCGGGGGAGGAGCAGTTCTTC. The rearrangement uses TRBV10-1 and TRBJ2-1; 10 nucleotides align to TRBD2. CDR3 size: 14 residues. Germline V lookup: CDR1 WNHNN, CDR2 SYGVQD (reference sequence). Trimming at V came to 6 bases and at J to 10 bases, leaving 9 bases not matched to a gene.

This clonotype was recorded many times. This sequence joins TRBV5-1 and TRBJ2-6; the D gene could be TRBD1 or TRBD2 (5 bases each). The CDR3 extends over 15 amino acids. V shed 1 base and J shed 4 bases, with 9 bases lying between them. CDR1 SGHRS and CDR2 YFSETQ come from the germline V gene. Written as DNA, the CDR3 is TGCGCCAGCAGCTTGCGAGGGGTGGGGGCCAACGTCCTGACTTTC. Residues: CASSLRGVGANVLTF.

Note on this clonotype: The CDR3 carries no conserved terminal phenylalanine or tryptophan, so it likely arises from a read error. The chain joins TRBV5-1 to TRBJ2-1; TRBD1 aligns across 8 bases. The J segment lost 2 bases and the V segment lost 3 bases, leaving 4 bases of the junction unmatched. CDR1 is SGHRS and CDR2 is YFSETQ in the germline V gene. This CDR3 has 15 amino acids. The CDR3 DNA reads as TGCGCCAGCAGCTCGCTGGACAGGGCCTACAATGAGCAGTTCTCC. As protein: CASSSLDRAYNEQFS.

This clonotype was recorded only once. A read error is possible here, since a much larger clone lies one base away. The chain joins TRBV2 to TRBJ2-1; 7 bases are shared with TRBD1. Germline CDR1 and CDR2: SNHLY and FYNNEI. There are 12 residues in the CDR3. The ends lost 6 bases at V and 10 bases at J; junction bases unmatched: 6. The CDR3 bases are TGTGCCAGCAGAACAGGGGCTTGGGAGCAGTTCTTC. Protein product: CASRTGAWEQFF.

This clonotype was observed a few times. The chain is built from TRBV7-2 and TRBJ1-6; D may be TRBD1 (6 bases). The V end lost 1 base, the J end lost 8 bases, and 9 bases lay between the germline ends. The V gene's germline CDR1 is SGHTA and CDR2 FQGNSA. This CDR3 has 14 residues. The chain's CDR3 is CASSLEGGDSPLHF. The CDR3 coding sequence is TGTGCCAGCAGCTTAGAGGGGGGCGATTCACCCCTCCACTTT.

The chain employs TRBV6-5 and TRBJ1-2, with a tentative D call TRBD1 (5 bases). This CDR3 has 13 amino acids. CDR1 and CDR2 from the germline V gene are MNHEY and SVGAGI. Trimming pared 2 bases from V and 7 bases from J, leaving 11 bases between. In DNA form, the CDR3 reads TGTGCCAGCAGTTACGGGGGAGAGGGTGGCTACACCTTC. Translated, it gives CASSYGGEGGYTF.

The gene calls are TRBV10-3 and TRBJ2-6, with D unresolved. The germline V and J ends were trimmed by 2 bases and 0 bases, with 2 bases remaining between them. This CDR3 comprises 14 residues. Germline lookup yields CDR1 ENHRY and CDR2 SYGVKD. In nucleotides, the CDR3 is TGTGCCATCAGTGAGAGCTCTGGGGCCAACGTCCTGACTTTC. It codes for CAISESSGANVLTF.

This clonotype was picked up a small number of times. The rearrangement links TRBV12-3 or TRBV12-4 to TRBJ2-1, with D possibly TRBD1 on 5 matching bases. This CDR3 spans 13 amino acids. Deletions cut 6 bases from V and 6 bases from J, with 12 bases between. CDR3 in amino acids: CASSIDSVNEQFF. In nucleotides, the CDR3 is TGTGCCAGCAGCATTGACAGTGTCAATGAGCAGTTCTTC.

V and J are TRBV7-2 and TRBJ1-5; the D is unclear. From germline, CDR1 is SGHTA and CDR2 FQGNSA. This CDR3 is 13 amino acids long. V lost 4 bases and J lost 5, with 9 bases in between. The CDR3 spells CASSYLIDQPQHF. The CDR3 bases are TGTGCCAGCAGCTACCTGATCGATCAGCCCCAGCATTTT.

This clonotype turned up a few times. The J gene is TRBJ2-1, the V gene TRBV7-9; D unclear. Looked up from germline, CDR1 is SEHNR and CDR2 is FQNEAQ (reference sequence). The V end lost 4 bases, the J end lost 7 bases, and 8 bases lay between the germline ends. CDR3 length equals 12 residues. CDR3 loop: CASSYRRNEQFF. The CDR3 DNA reads TGTGCCAGCAGCTATCGGCGGAATGAGCAGTTCTTC.

V and J are TRBV15 and TRBJ2-5; 8 bases map to TRBD1. The CDR3 covers 15 residues. The V and J ends lost 1 base and 3 bases, in that order; junction bases with no gene match: 4. CDR1 LNHNV and CDR2 YYDKDF come from the germline V gene (reference sequence). The CDR3 is CATSRVAGGKETQYF. The CDR3 DNA is TGTGCCACCAGCAGAGTTGCAGGGGGCAAAGAGACCCAGTACTTC.